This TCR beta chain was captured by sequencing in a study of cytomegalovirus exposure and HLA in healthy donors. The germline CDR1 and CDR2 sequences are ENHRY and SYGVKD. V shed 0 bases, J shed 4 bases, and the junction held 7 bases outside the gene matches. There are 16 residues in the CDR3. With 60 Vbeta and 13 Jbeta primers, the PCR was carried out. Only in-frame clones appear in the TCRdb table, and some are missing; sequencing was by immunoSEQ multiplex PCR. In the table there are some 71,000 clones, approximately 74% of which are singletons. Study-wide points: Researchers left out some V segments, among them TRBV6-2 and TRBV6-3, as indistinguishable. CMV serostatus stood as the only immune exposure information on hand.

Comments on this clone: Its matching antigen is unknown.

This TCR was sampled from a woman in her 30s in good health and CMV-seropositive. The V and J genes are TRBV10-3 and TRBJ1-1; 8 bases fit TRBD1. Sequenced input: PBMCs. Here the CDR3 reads CAISESTGGLSTEAFF. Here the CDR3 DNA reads TGTGCCATCAGTGAGTCAACAGGGGGGTTGAGCACTGAAGCTTTCTTT.